The rows below give T cell receptor beta chains drawn from one sample of a study of early T cells in non-severe SARS-CoV-2 infection. One entry per CDR3 protein, called by TCRdb with MiXCR from the 5' RACE reads. The sample has 86,000 or so distinct CDR3 sequences, about 6% seen once. Material: whole blood. The receptors stem from an adult who was a healthcare worker with PCR-confirmed SARS-CoV-2 infection or an uninfected control (not recorded which). CDR3s include the opening cysteine and the closing phenylalanine or tryptophan. A D gene is named only where the DNA matches it firmly. Rows give clone size only sometimes, using once, few, many, or a class for an expanded clone.

CDR3aa	CDR3nt	d_gene	abundance	v_gene	j_gene
CASSIAGRGGYEQFF	TGTGCCAGTAGTATAGCCGGCAGAGGGGGCTATGAGCAGTTCTTC	TRBD1	few	TRBV19	TRBJ2-1
CSVGVGPTNTGELFF	TGCAGCGTTGGGGTAGGACCGACGAACACCGGGGAGCTGTTTTTT	NA	few	TRBV29-1	TRBJ2-2
CASSPIGTGQETQYF	TGCGCCAGCAGCCCGATAGGGACAGGTCAAGAGACCCAGTACTTC	TRBD1	NA	TRBV5-1	TRBJ2-5
CASSQGQNSYEQYF	TGTGCCAGCAGCCAGGGACAGAACTCCTACGAGCAGTACTTC	TRBD1	many	TRBV4-2	TRBJ2-7
CASSPGTAEETQYF	TGCGCCAGCAGCCCGGGGACGGCCGAAGAGACCCAGTACTTC	NA	NA	TRBV5-1	TRBJ2-5
CASSSGQAVAKNIQYF	TGCGCCAGCAGCTCGGGCCAGGCTGTAGCCAAAAACATTCAGTACTTC	NA	many	TRBV5-1	TRBJ2-4
CASSEDRGFNEKLFF	TGTGCCAGCAGCGAAGACAGGGGATTTAATGAAAAACTGTTTTTT	TRBD1	few	TRBV2	TRBJ1-4
CASSLYGSTDTQYF	TGTGCCAGCAGTTTATACGGGAGCACAGATACGCAGTATTTT	NA	few	TRBV12-3/TRBV12-4	TRBJ2-3
CATGRNRGGYEQYF	TGTGCCACCGGGCGCAACAGGGGCGGCTACGAGCAGTACTTC	TRBD1	NA	TRBV5-4	TRBJ2-7
CASSHLGAYEQYF	TGCGCCAGCAGCCACCTGGGCGCCTACGAGCAGTACTTC	NA	few	TRBV4-1	TRBJ2-7
CASSAVSGREDDTQYF	TGTGCCAGCAGCGCCGTTAGCGGGAGGGAGGATGATACGCAGTATTTT	TRBD2	many	TRBV9	TRBJ2-3
CASTIEGTQETQYF	TGTGCCAGCACCATCGAGGGGACTCAAGAGACCCAGTACTTC	NA	NA	TRBV28	TRBJ2-5
CASSQEGGKTYEQYF	TGCGCCAGCAGCCAAGAAGGGGGGAAAACCTACGAGCAGTACTTC	NA	many	TRBV4-3	TRBJ2-7
CASRETDNEQFF	TGTGCCAGCAGAGAGACAGACAATGAGCAGTTCTTC	NA	few	TRBV28	TRBJ2-1
CASSLDRDEQYF	TGCGCCAGCAGCTTGGACAGGGACGAGCAGTACTTC	NA	NA	TRBV5-1	TRBJ2-7
CASSWGEYRGEQYF	TGTGCCAGCAGCTGGGGGGAATACAGAGGCGAGCAGTACTTC	NA	many	TRBV5-6	TRBJ2-7
CASSYVGAYGYTF	TGTGCCAGCAGTTACGTGGGGGCGTACGGCTACACCTTC	NA	many	TRBV6-5	TRBJ1-2